This T cell receptor (beta chain) was obtained from a study of blood T cell repertoires in COVID-19. Study background: The origin of the acute and convalescent COVID-19 samples was the United States, Italy and Spain. T cells, B-cell-depleted T cells, or PBMCs supplied cDNA or gDNA.

Clones were sequenced by immunoSEQ multiplex PCR, and TCRdb holds only the in-frame ones, with some missing. The sample carries about 150,000 clones, around 89% recorded once. This CDR3 is 14 amino acids long. The V and J ends lost 5 bases and 0 bases respectively, with 8 bases between them. CDR1 and CDR2 (germline): MDHEN, SYDVKM. The sequence was collected from a man in his sixties with active or convalescent COVID-19. The sample was peripheral blood. The V and J genes are TRBV28 and TRBJ1-3; D not resolved. The CDR3 DNA follows: TGTGCCAGCAGTCCGGGAATCTCTGGAAACACCATATATTTT. Protein: CASSPGISGNTIYF.